The subject of this entry is one T cell receptor beta chain. Its antigen is unknown. This sample was taken from a study of cytomegalovirus exposure and HLA in healthy donors. General study points: Productive status was seen about 87% or about 30% of the time for most TCR beta V segments in an earlier analysis. A later analysis showed TCR association rates differing by HLA locus, peaking at DRB1 and lowest at HLA-C. Reports described diagnosis of cytomegalovirus status by the classifier as highly specific and sensitive.

The PCR employed 60 Vbeta primers together with 13 Jbeta primers. Sequenced by immunoSEQ multiplex PCR; TCRdb stores in-frame clones only, minus some. Among under 150,000 clones listed, about 81% were seen once. Germline-derived CDR1 and CDR2 are SEHNR and FQNEAQ (reference sequence). The germline V and J ends were trimmed by 4 bases and 1 base, with 20 bases remaining between them. This CDR3 is built from 18 residues. The source of this sequence is a woman aged 45 to 65 in good health and CMV-seropositive. The chain links TRBV7-9 to TRBJ2-1; a possible D gene is TRBD2 (7 bases). Sequenced input: PBMCs. The CDR3 is CASSSLGGRRGSYNEQFF. The CDR3 bases are TGTGCCAGCAGCTCCTTGGGGGGGCGGAGGGGGTCCTACAATGAGCAGTTCTTC.